These 8 T cell receptor beta chains share one sample of origin, sequenced in a study of neoadjuvant anti-PD-1 for oral cavity cancer. Repertoires were generated with immunoSEQ multiplex PCR, while TCRdb's copy carries only in-frame clones and drops some. The repertoire consists of 40,000 or so clones, with around 38% occurring once and the leading ten covering more than 15%. Documented time point: after neoadjuvant nivolumab, at surgical resection. The specimen was tumor tissue, collected after nivolumab (anti-PD-1) treatment. The source of these receptors is a person between 40 and 85 years old with oral cavity squamous cell carcinoma.

The genes are TRBV2 and TRBJ1-1, with D uncertain. CDR1 is SNHLY, CDR2 FYNNEI, per germline. CDR3 size: 15 residues. Trimming left V 1 base short and J 2 bases short, with 11 bases between. The CDR3 coding sequence is TGTGCCAGCAGTGAAGAGTATGTCAGAAACACTGAAGCTTTCTTT. Translating it yields CASSEEYVRNTEAFF.

This clone was counted a few times. The V and J genes are TRBV9 and TRBJ2-1; 10 bases line up with TRBD2. This CDR3 comprises 15 residues. Germline values: CDR1 SGDLS, CDR2 YYNGEE. J lost 7 bases, V lost 1 base, and 5 bases had no gene match. The CDR3 region has the DNA TGTGCCAGCAGCGTACTAGCGGGGGTTCAGAATGAGCAGTTCTTC. It yields the protein CASSVLAGVQNEQFF.

In its sample, this clone was seen many times. The gene calls are TRBV5-4 and TRBJ1-1; possibly TRBD1 for D (5 bases). V was trimmed by 5 bases and J by 1 base, leaving 12 bases between them. Per the germline V gene, CDR1 is SGHNT and CDR2 is YYREEE (reference sequence). CDR3 length: 14 residues. CDR3 region: CASRPGGENTEAFF. DNA of the CDR3: TGTGCCAGCAGACCTGGGGGGGAGAACACTGAAGCTTTCTTT.

The sample holds a few counts of this clone. This chain connects TRBV18 to TRBJ2-2; D may be TRBD1 (6 bases). In germline, CDR1 is KGHSH, CDR2 LQKENI. V dropped 3 bases and J dropped 5 bases, with 16 bases sitting between them. CDR3 size: 16 residues. The CDR3 protein is CASSPSTGLLTGELFF. CDR3 in DNA: TGTGCCAGCTCACCGTCGACAGGACTTTTAACCGGGGAGCTGTTTTTT.

The J gene is TRBJ2-7, the V gene TRBV28, with a weak D call TRBD2 (5 bases). The V gene's germline CDR1 is MDHEN and CDR2 SYDVKM. The CDR3 is made up of 11 amino acids. The V end lost 6 bases, the J end lost 7 bases, and 10 bases lay between the germline ends. The CDR3 nucleotides read TGTGCCAGCAGGGAAGGAGGAGAGCAGTACTTC. Translation gives CASREGGEQYF.

CDR3 sequence reads: CASSLVQIYGYTF. CDR3 DNA sequence: TGTGCCAGCAGCTTAGTCCAGATCTATGGCTACACCTTC. The chain has TRBV7-2 and TRBJ1-2, with D uncertain. The CDR3 spans 13 residues. Trimming removed 1 base at V and 4 bases at J, with 7 bases between. Per germline, CDR1 SGHTA and CDR2 FQGNSA.

This clone came up a few times. V is TRBV4-1 and J is TRBJ2-6, with 11 bases matching TRBD1. Germline CDR1 and CDR2: MGHRA and YSYEKL. J gave up 3 bases and V 1 base, and 8 bases lay outside the gene matches. CDR3 size: 19 residues. Written as DNA, the CDR3 is TGCGCCAGCAGCCAAGGGCGGGACAGGGGGAAAGTTGGGGCCAACGTCCTGACTTTC. It yields the protein CASSQGRDRGKVGANVLTF.

CDR3 DNA: TGTGCCAGCAGCTTAGACGGGCCCGGGGGGACCCAGTACTTC. Residues: CASSLDGPGGTQYF. The chain is built from TRBV11-2 and TRBJ2-5, with a weak D call TRBD2 (6 bases). This CDR3 has 14 residues. Germline CDR1 reads SGHAT; CDR2 reads FQNNGV. Between the trimmed V and J ends, which lost 0 bases and 7 bases, there was a span of 12 bases. The full variable domain, rest sourced from reference TRBV11-2 and TRBJ2-5, is EAGVAQSPRYKIIEKRQSVAFWCNPISGHATLYWYQQILGQGPKLLIQFQNNGVVDDSQLPKDRFSAERLKGVDSTLKIQPAKLEDSAVYLCASSLDGPGGTQYFGPGTRLLVL.